One sample yielded the 16 T cell receptor beta chains listed below, sequenced in a study of metastatic and nonmetastatic thyroid tumors. TCRdb ran MiXCR on the PCR reads. This sample carries just over 14,000 clones, more than 3% of them seen once, and the ten largest clones take about 25%. All patients reached thyroid surgery having received no treatment beforehand. Sequencing used tumor tissue. Receptor source: a female donor with papillary thyroid cancer or a benign thyroid nodule (not recorded which). Some clones in this sample may be carry-over from other donors' samples.

By share of the sample, this clone is large. The V gene is TRBV28, the J gene TRBJ1-2; the D gene is possibly TRBD1 (6 bases). The V and J ends lost 3 bases and 7 bases respectively, with 9 bases between them. From germline, CDR1 is MDHEN and CDR2 SYDVKM. The CDR3 contains 12 residues. The CDR3 nucleotides read TGTGCCAGCAGTTTCAGGGGTATTGGCTACACCTTC. Its translation is CASSFRGIGYTF.

In its sample, this clone was seen a few times. CDR3 amino acids: CASSREREITYEQYF. CDR3 nucleotide sequence: TGTGCCAGCAGCCGGGAAAGGGAAATCACCTACGAGCAGTACTTC. V is TRBV11-2 and J is TRBJ2-7; D is possibly TRBD2 (5 bases). V lost 5 bases, J lost 2 bases, and 16 bases lay in between. CDR3 length: 15 residues. The germline CDR1 and CDR2 sequences are SGHAT and FQNNGV.

Comment on this clone: Other nucleotide sequences in the sample specify the same CDR3. The chain links TRBV27 to TRBJ1-1; 9 positions agree with TRBD1. The CDR3 spans 14 residues. V was clipped by 5 bases and J by 1 base; unmatched bases: 2. CDR1 and CDR2 (germline): MNHEY, SMNVEV (reference sequence). CDR3 region: CASSTGQGNTEAFF. The CDR3 DNA is TGTGCCAGCAGTACGGGACAGGGGAACACTGAAGCTTTCTTT.

This clone showed up just a few times. The chain has TRBV10-3 and TRBJ2-1; 14 positions agree with TRBD2. Losses at the gene ends were 6 bases for V and 8 bases for J; bases not matched to a gene: 3. Germline V gene data show CDR1 as ENHRY and CDR2 as SYGVKD. The CDR3 contains 14 residues. CDR3 sequence (DNA): TGTGCCATCAGAGGACTAGCGGGAGGCGATGAGCAGTTCTTC. It yields the protein CAIRGLAGGDEQFF.

This clone was counted between two and nine times. The rearrangement uses TRBV24-1 and TRBJ1-1, with D uncertain. Germline V CDR1 and CDR2: KGHDR, SFDVKD. With 6 bases removed from V and 0 bases from J, the gap between germline ends came to 7 bases. This CDR3 is 13 amino acids long. The CDR3 spells CATSFGMNTEAFF. The CDR3 region has the DNA TGTGCCACCAGTTTTGGGATGAACACTGAAGCTTTCTTT.

V and J are TRBV28 and TRBJ2-7; D gene unclear. Germline assignment: CDR1 MDHEN and CDR2 SYDVKM. The CDR3 length is 12 residues. Trimming removed 5 bases from V and 3 bases from J, with 8 bases in between. CDR3 coding DNA: TGTGCCAGCAGTGAACCGGGCTACGAGCAGTACTTC. Translated, it gives CASSEPGYEQYF.

This clone was recorded a few times. This chain connects TRBV7-3 to TRBJ2-1; 7 bases are shared with TRBD1. With V trimmed by 0 bases and J by 7 bases, 0 bases remained unmatched. This CDR3 is built from 13 residues. Per germline, CDR1 SGHTA and CDR2 FQGTGA. The DNA of the CDR3 is TGTGCCAGCAGCTTAACGACAGGGAATGAGCAGTTCTTC. It translates to CASSLTTGNEQFF.

This chain uses TRBV24-1 with TRBJ1-2; 10 positions agree with TRBD1. Losses at the gene ends were 1 base for V and 10 bases for J; bases not matched to a gene: 11. This CDR3 comprises 16 residues. Germline V CDR1 and CDR2: KGHDR, SFDVKD. DNA for the CDR3: TGTGCCACCAGTGATTTCTCGGGACAGGGGCTAGAAGTCTACACCTTC. It codes for CATSDFSGQGLEVYTF.

This clone turned up a few times. V and J are TRBV15 and TRBJ2-3; no clear D. The germline V gene encodes CDR1 LNHNV and CDR2 YYDKDF (reference sequence). V lost 3 bases, J lost 9 bases, and 16 bases lay in between. CDR3 length: 14 residues. CDR3 loop: CATSRSALRRTQYF. The DNA for the CDR3 is TGTGCCACCAGCAGGTCGGCCCTCAGGCGAACGCAGTATTTT.

This chain connects TRBV28 to TRBJ2-7; no firm D call. Germline CDR1 and CDR2: MDHEN and SYDVKM. The CDR3 has 16 residues. Trimming took off 1 base at V and 2 bases at J, with 15 bases between the two ends. CDR3 residues: CASSLSGLPSPYEQYF. The CDR3 nucleotides read TGTGCCAGCAGTTTATCGGGCCTACCCTCGCCCTACGAGCAGTACTTC.

The CDR3 region is CASSPPGTGREQYF. The CDR3 nucleotides are TGTGCCAGCAGTCCCCCCGGGACAGGGAGGGAGCAGTACTTC. The J gene is TRBJ2-7, the V gene TRBV28; 9 nucleotides align to TRBD1. Germline CDR1 MDHEN, CDR2 SYDVKM. Losses at the gene ends were 5 bases for V and 7 bases for J; bases not matched to a gene: 9. The CDR3 runs to 14 residues.

As concerns this clone: Here the CDR3 omits its conserved ending phenylalanine or tryptophan, so a read error is the likely source. The chain recombines TRBV20-1 with TRBJ2-1; 7 nucleotides align to TRBD1. Unmatched junction bases numbered 9, after V lost 1 base and J lost 9 bases. CDR1 and CDR2 from the germline V gene are DFQATT and SNEGSKA (reference sequence). There are 14 residues in the CDR3. Written as DNA, the CDR3 is TGCAGTGCTAGAGGGACAGGCCCCTTGGGTGAGCAGTTCGTC. Translated, it gives CSARGTGPLGEQFV.

This chain connects TRBV12-3 or TRBV12-4 to TRBJ1-2; unclear D gene. Trimming pared 5 bases from V and 9 bases from J, leaving 22 bases between. The CDR3 loop spans 15 amino acids. For the CDR3, the DNA is TGTGCCAGCAGTCCTCGTGACGGTTCCCCTGGGCGCTACACCTTC. It codes for CASSPRDGSPGRYTF.

V gene TRBV20-1 combines with J gene TRBJ2-7; tentative D call: TRBD2 (6 bases). The CDR3 contains 13 residues. V was pared by 3 bases and J by 7 bases, with 16 bases between. The germline CDR1 and CDR2 sequences are DFQATT and SNEGSKA (reference sequence). CDR3 bases: TGCAGTGCTAGGAGCCCCGGGGGATGGGAGCAGTACTTC. Encoded protein: CSARSPGGWEQYF.

This clone was picked up many times. The chain couples TRBV6-2 or TRBV6-3 to TRBJ2-2; 7 bases align to TRBD1. CDR3 length: 14 residues. Germline loops: CDR1 MNHEY, CDR2 SVGEGT. Unmatched junction bases numbered 6, after V lost 6 bases and J lost 5 bases. Here the CDR3 reads CASRGQRDTGELFF. Written as DNA, the CDR3 is TGTGCCAGCAGGGGACAGCGAGATACCGGGGAGCTGTTTTTT.

This clone was counted between two and nine times. This rearrangement joins TRBV6-1 to TRBJ2-1; no definite D call. Looked up from germline, CDR1 is MNHNS and CDR2 is SASEGT. This CDR3 contains 12 residues. Trimming stripped 2 bases from V and 3 bases from J, with 2 bases between. CDR3 sequence (DNA): TGTGCCAGCAGTGAAATCTACAATGAGCAGTTCTTC. Translated: CASSEIYNEQFF.